This TCR beta chain was identified in a study of T cells in Graves' hyperthyroidism and ophthalmopathy. Germline CDR1 is LNHDA and CDR2 is SQIVND (reference sequence). This CDR3 is 17 amino acids long. V lost 4 bases and J lost 6; bases outside the gene matches: 14. Researchers took RNA transcripts and amplified the TCR beta CDR3 regions from them. RT-PCR in the first round (using the HTBI primer set) targeted the TCR CDR3. TCRdb redid the calling of the multiplex PCR reads with MiXCR, one entry per CDR3 protein. The sample has under 450,000 distinct CDR3 sequences, approximately 14% seen once. Material for sequencing was blood. This receptor was obtained from a woman younger than 35 with Graves' hyperthyroidism. The V gene is TRBV19, the J gene TRBJ2-1; 8 bases fit TRBD2. In DNA form, the CDR3 reads TGTGCCAGTAGTAGCGGGGCGGACGGGAGGGCCCCCAATGAGCAGTTCTTC. As protein: CASSSGADGRAPNEQFF.